These 16 T cell receptor beta chains originate from one sample sequenced in a study of T-cell reconstitution after alpha-beta-depleted transplantation in children. Preparation of the TCRbeta library used unique molecular identifiers. TCRdb itself ran the PCR reads through MiXCR, one entry per CDR3 protein. Seen here are hundreds of thousands of distinct CDR3 sequences, under 15% observed once, and the top ten hold approximately 0.8%. Sequencing was performed on PBMCs, taken before TCRalphabeta/CD19-depleted stem cell transplant. All receptors derive from a girl aged 2 to 10 with congenital amegakaryocytic thrombocytopenia, due to receive a stem cell transplant.

This clonotype came up a few times. The V and J genes are TRBV3-1 and TRBJ2-3; D unclear. The CDR3 is made up of 15 amino acids. Germline V gene lookup returns CDR1 LGHDT and CDR2 YNNKEL (reference sequence). Trimming shortened V by 1 base and J by 5 bases, and 13 bases separated the two germline ends. CDR3 in DNA: TGTGCCAGCAGCCAAGTCGGCACTGGTCGAGATACGCAGTATTTT. As protein: CASSQVGTGRDTQYF.

With respect to this clonotype: At one end, the junction sequence differs from germline, possibly due to a read error. This chain links TRBV20-1 with TRBJ2-7, with a weak D call TRBD2 (5 bases). The germline CDR1 and CDR2 sequences are DFQATT and SNEGSKA (reference sequence). CDR3 length: 14 amino acids. The CDR3 loop is CSARDASRNYEPYF. The CDR3 DNA is TGCAGTGCTAGAGATGCTAGCCGGAACTACGAGCCGTACTTC.

This clonotype occurred a few times. The rearrangement joins TRBV30 to TRBJ1-2; D is unclear. V gave up 1 base and J gave up 4 bases, with 7 bases separating them. The length of the CDR3 is 12 residues. CDR1 is GTSNPN and CDR2 is SVGIG in the germline V gene (reference sequence). CDR3 sequence reads: CAWSGEAYGYTF. CDR3 coding DNA: TGTGCCTGGAGTGGGGAGGCCTATGGCTACACCTTC. Complete variable domain (other parts from reference TRBV30 and TRBJ1-2): SQTIHQWPATLVQPVGSPLSLECTVEGTSNPNLYWYRQAAGRGLQLLFYSVGIGQISSEVPQNLSASRPQDRQFILSSKKLLLSDSGFYLCAWSGEAYGYTFGSGTRLTVV.

V is TRBV7-9 and J is TRBJ2-5, with 11 bases aligning to TRBD2. V lost 6 bases and J lost 5; bases outside the gene matches: 8. Germline CDR1 is SEHNR and CDR2 is FQNEAQ (reference sequence). There are 15 residues in the CDR3. This CDR3 is CASRVTSGAEETQYF. CDR3 in DNA: TGTGCCAGCAGGGTGACTAGCGGGGCAGAGGAGACCCAGTACTTC.

This sequence joins TRBV3-1 and TRBJ2-7, with D maybe TRBD2 (5 bases). The CDR3 loop spans 16 amino acids. V was clipped by 5 bases and J by 4 bases, with 21 bases between them. Germline V gene data show CDR1 as LGHDT and CDR2 as YNNKEL (reference sequence). This chain's CDR3 is CASSNTKEAHEYEQYF. In nucleotides, the CDR3 is TGTGCCAGCAGCAATACCAAGGAGGCCCACGAGTACGAGCAGTACTTC.

This chain connects TRBV7-2 to TRBJ2-7; a weak D match, TRBD2 (6 bases). Germline V gene sequence: CDR1 SGHTA, CDR2 FQGNSA. Deletions cut 6 bases from V and 7 bases from J, with 22 bases between. The CDR3 totals 15 residues. The CDR3 DNA is TGTGCCAGCAGTCTTAGGTCGCCAACGGCGGGGGAGCAGTACTTC. This encodes CASSLRSPTAGEQYF. Looking up the rest from reference TRBV7-2 and TRBJ2-7 gives the full variable domain: GAGVSQSPSNKVTEKGKDVELRCDPISGHTALYWYRQSLGQGLEFLIYFQGNSAPDKSGLPSDRFSAERTGGSVSTLTIQRTQQEDSAVYLCASSLRSPTAGEQYFGPGTRLTVT.

This clonotype was seen once. Compared with germline, one end of the junction differs, possibly owing to a read error. The CDR3 loop reads CASCQVIAGDNEQFF. As DNA, the CDR3 is TGTGCCAGCTGCCAAGTAATAGCGGGTGACAATGAGCAGTTCTTC. The chain combines TRBV3-1 with TRBJ2-1, with 7 bases identical to TRBD2. The CDR3 contains 15 residues. Per the germline V gene, CDR1 is LGHDT and CDR2 is YNNKEL (reference sequence).

This clonotype appeared a few times. V usage is TRBV20-1 and J usage is TRBJ2-7; D call uncertain. The CDR3 is 16 amino acids. V was trimmed by 0 bases and J by 2 bases, leaving 17 bases between them. The germline gives CDR1 DFQATT, CDR2 SNEGSKA (reference sequence). CDR3: CSARDLLGLKPYEQYF. CDR3 nucleotides: TGCAGTGCTAGAGACCTGCTCGGGCTTAAGCCCTACGAGCAGTACTTC.

This clonotype appeared many times. The chain employs TRBV20-1 and TRBJ2-3, with TRBD2 identical over 8 bases. CDR1 is DFQATT, CDR2 SNEGSKA, per germline (reference sequence). The CDR3 has 16 amino acids. J gave up 2 bases and V 1 base, and 8 bases lay outside the gene matches. In DNA, the CDR3 is TGCAGTGCTAGAGTAGGGCTAGCGGGCCCCACAGATACGCAGTATTTT. It codes for CSARVGLAGPTDTQYF.

This clonotype was counted only a few times. The CDR3 DNA sequence: TGTGCCAGCAGTGATGGTCTAGCGGGAGTGGTGCAGTTCTTC. Translating it yields CASSDGLAGVVQFF. The rearrangement joins TRBV2 to TRBJ2-1; 10 nucleotides agree with TRBD2. The J segment lost 12 bases and the V segment lost 3 bases, leaving 8 bases of the junction unmatched. Per the germline V gene, CDR1 is SNHLY and CDR2 is FYNNEI. This CDR3 is built from 14 residues.

This clonotype was found many times. The V call is TRBV20-1, the J call TRBJ2-7, with 9 bases identical to TRBD2. CDR1 and CDR2 from the germline V gene are DFQATT and SNEGSKA (reference sequence). This CDR3 region has 18 residues. Trimming at V came to 5 bases and at J to 2 bases, leaving 19 bases not matched to a gene. The CDR3 region is CSAEATGTSYQGPYEQYF. The CDR3 DNA follows: TGCAGTGCTGAGGCTACCGGGACTAGCTATCAGGGGCCCTACGAGCAGTACTTC.

This clonotype was seen a handful of times. The gene calls are TRBV30 and TRBJ1-5; tentatively, D is TRBD1 (5 bases). V shed 5 bases and J shed 6 bases, with 14 bases lying between them. Germline CDR1 reads GTSNPN; CDR2 reads SVGIG (reference sequence). This CDR3 comprises 13 residues. CDR3 protein: CAWDLGVAQPQHF. CDR3 DNA: TGTGCCTGGGACCTAGGGGTGGCTCAGCCCCAGCATTTT.

The chain employs TRBV28 and TRBJ1-3; tentatively, D is TRBD1 (5 bases). CDR1 is MDHEN and CDR2 is SYDVKM in the germline V gene. Deletions cut 5 bases from V and 0 bases from J, with 14 bases between. This CDR3 has 16 amino acids. The CDR3 coding sequence is TGTGCCAGCAGTCCCCCGACAGTGAGCTCTGGAAACACCATATATTTT. Protein: CASSPPTVSSGNTIYF.

The genes are TRBV5-1 and TRBJ2-1; TRBD2 is a possible D gene (7 bases). Germline V CDR1 and CDR2: SGHRS, YFSETQ. The V end lost 0 bases, the J end lost 8 bases, and 15 bases lay between the germline ends. The CDR3 sequence is 15 residues long. CDR3 residues: CASSLDLGGQDEQFF. The DNA for the CDR3 is TGCGCCAGCAGCTTGGATCTGGGGGGGCAAGATGAGCAGTTCTTC.

This clonotype was detected many times. This chain links TRBV20-1 with TRBJ1-1; D is unclear. Germline CDR1 and CDR2: DFQATT and SNEGSKA (reference sequence). The CDR3 extends over 14 amino acids. Trimming pared 0 bases from V and 1 base from J, leaving 9 bases between. The CDR3: CSAREAWGNTEAFF. In DNA form, the CDR3 reads TGCAGTGCTAGAGAAGCATGGGGGAACACTGAAGCTTTCTTT.

CDR3 protein: CASSWVAAGTDTQYF. The CDR3 bases are TGTGCCAGCAGTTGGGTAGCTGCTGGCACAGATACGCAGTATTTT. The chain carries TRBV27 and TRBJ2-3; D is uncertain. CDR3 size: 15 residues. V was trimmed by 4 bases and J by 1 base, leaving 12 bases between them. Germline values: CDR1 MNHEY, CDR2 SMNVEV (reference sequence).